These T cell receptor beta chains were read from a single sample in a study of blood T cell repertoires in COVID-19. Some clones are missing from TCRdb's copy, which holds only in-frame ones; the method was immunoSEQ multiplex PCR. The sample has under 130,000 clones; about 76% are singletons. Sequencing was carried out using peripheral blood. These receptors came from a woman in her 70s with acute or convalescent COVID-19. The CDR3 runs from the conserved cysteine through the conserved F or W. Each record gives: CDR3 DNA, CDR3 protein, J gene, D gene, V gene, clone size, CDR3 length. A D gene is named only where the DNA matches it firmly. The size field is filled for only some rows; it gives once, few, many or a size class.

TGTGCCTGGAGTGTAAACAGGGTCGCCAAAAACATTCAGTACTTC	CAWSVNRVAKNIQYF	TRBJ2-4	NA	TRBV30	NA	15
TGTGCCAGTCAATTAGCGGGGGGGCTTGAGACCCAGTACTTC	CASQLAGGLETQYF	TRBJ2-5	TRBD2	TRBV19	NA	14
TGTGCCAGCAGTCCCAGGGACAGGGGAGTAGGTGAGCAGTACTTC	CASSPRDRGVGEQYF	TRBJ2-7	TRBD1	TRBV6-1	NA	15
TGTGCCAGCAGCTCCGCCACGGGGGGGCTAGCTTACAATGAGCAGTTCTTC	CASSSATGGLAYNEQFF	TRBJ2-1	TRBD2	TRBV11-2	few	17
TGCGCCAGCAGTCAATTTAGGACACCTTTTAAACCTTACGAGCAGTACTTC	CASSQFRTPFKPYEQYF	TRBJ2-7	NA	TRBV23-1	NA	17
TGCAGCGTTGAGCTGGTAGCGAGGTACAATGAGCAGTTCTTC	CSVELVARYNEQFF	TRBJ2-1	NA	TRBV29-1	NA	14
TGTGCCAGCAGACTACAGGGGAACTATGGCTACACCTTC	CASRLQGNYGYTF	TRBJ1-2	TRBD1	TRBV6-5	NA	13
TGCGCCAGCAGCCAAGATTTCAGCGGGGGGCGGCCAGATACGCAGTATTTT	CASSQDFSGGRPDTQYF	TRBJ2-3	TRBD2	TRBV4-1	NA	17
TGTGCCAGCAGCCCGACAGATAACACTGAAGCTTTCTTT	CASSPTDNTEAFF	TRBJ1-1	NA	TRBV14	NA	13
TGTGCCAGCAGCTTAGAGGGACTTAACACCGGGGAGCTGTTTTTT	CASSLEGLNTGELFF	TRBJ2-2	NA	TRBV7-8	NA	15
TGTGCCAGCAGCTTAGGGGGACAGGGTATTTCAAACAATCAGCCCCAGCATTTT	CASSLGGQGISNNQPQHF	TRBJ1-5	TRBD1	TRBV11-3	NA	18
TGTGCCAGCAGCTTAGGAGTCGACATTCAGTACTTC	CASSLGVDIQYF	TRBJ2-4	NA	TRBV7-8	NA	12
TGTGCCAGCAGTGCCCAGGGGAACTATGGCTACACCTTC	CASSAQGNYGYTF	TRBJ1-2	NA	TRBV2	NA	13
TGTGCCATCGGGGGGACAGGAGTGCCAGATACGCAGTATTTT	CAIGGTGVPDTQYF	TRBJ2-3	TRBD1	TRBV10-3	NA	14
TGTGCCAGCAGCTTAGAAAGGAGAGAGACCCAGTACTTC	CASSLERRETQYF	TRBJ2-5	NA	TRBV7-6	NA	13
TGCGCCAGCAGCTTGCGGGGGGGCCTCAATGAGCAGTTCTTC	CASSLRGGLNEQFF	TRBJ2-1	TRBD2	TRBV5-1	NA	14
TGTGCTAGTGGCCTCTACCGGACAGGGGGCGCGGGTGGAAATGAGCAGTTCTTC	CASGLYRTGGAGGNEQFF	TRBJ2-1	TRBD1	TRBV12-5	NA	18
TGTGCCAGTAGTACCCGGACTAGCGGGGGGACCACAGATACGCAGTATTTT	CASSTRTSGGTTDTQYF	TRBJ2-3	TRBD2	TRBV19	NA	17
TGTGCCAGCAGCGTACGTCCGACAGGGGCCGCCGGAGATACGCAGTATTTT	CASSVRPTGAAGDTQYF	TRBJ2-3	TRBD1	TRBV9	NA	17
TGTGCCAGCAGCTTGGGGCCTAGCGACGAGCAGTACTTC	CASSLGPSDEQYF	TRBJ2-7	NA	TRBV7-8	NA	13
TGTGCCAGTACTCCCCGGAGGGCTAACTATGGCTACACCTTC	CASTPRRANYGYTF	TRBJ1-2	NA	TRBV19	NA	14
TGTGCCAGCAGTTTACAGCGACAGCCCAGGTCGGCCTCTGGAAACACCATATATTTT	CASSLQRQPRSASGNTIYF	TRBJ1-3	NA	TRBV27	NA	19
TGTGCCAGCAGCTTGGGGGCGTTTCCCTACGAGCAGTACTTC	CASSLGAFPYEQYF	TRBJ2-7	NA	TRBV5-6	NA	14
TGTGCCAGCAGTTATGGAGGCAACACTGAAGCTTTCTTT	CASSYGGNTEAFF	TRBJ1-1	NA	TRBV28	NA	13
TGTGCCTGGAGTGACAGTAATGAAAAACTGTTTTTT	CAWSDSNEKLFF	TRBJ1-4	NA	TRBV30	NA	12
TGTGCCAGCAGCACAGCGGGGGGGCAGGTAGATACGCAGTATTTT	CASSTAGGQVDTQYF	TRBJ2-3	TRBD2	TRBV7-6	NA	15
TGTGCCAGTAGTATGATCCCTCAGGGGGCGGACAATGAGCAGTTCTTC	CASSMIPQGADNEQFF	TRBJ2-1	TRBD1	TRBV19	once	16
TGTGCCAGCAGTGAAGGGCTAGGCGAGCAGTACTTC	CASSEGLGEQYF	TRBJ2-7	NA	TRBV6-1	NA	12
TGCAGCGCCAATGGACAGGACTTTGGGGGCTACACCTTC	CSANGQDFGGYTF	TRBJ1-2	TRBD1	TRBV29-1	NA	13
TGCGCCAGCAGCCCGAGGACAGGGGGTGGAAACACCATATATTTT	CASSPRTGGGNTIYF	TRBJ1-3	TRBD1	TRBV5-1	NA	15
TGTGCCAGCAGCTTAGAGGGGGCCACTGAAGCTTTCTTT	CASSLEGATEAFF	TRBJ1-1	TRBD1	TRBV7-9	NA	13
TGTGCCAGCAGCCCCCCCAGGGCCCTCAACACTGAAGCTTTCTTT	CASSPPRALNTEAFF	TRBJ1-1	NA	TRBV6-6	NA	15
TGTGCCAGCAGTTTATTAGGACTGACTAATGAAAAACTGTTTTTT	CASSLLGLTNEKLFF	TRBJ1-4	NA	TRBV28	NA	15
TGTGCCACTACCGGGACAGCCGATTACAATGAGCAGTTCTTC	CATTGTADYNEQFF	TRBJ2-1	TRBD1	TRBV2	NA	14
TGTGCCAGCAGCCACAGCTATAATTCACCCCTCCACTTT	CASSHSYNSPLHF	TRBJ1-6	NA	TRBV7-2	NA	13
TGTGCCAGTAGTATTGAGTCACACTATGGCTACACCTTC	CASSIESHYGYTF	TRBJ1-2	NA	TRBV19	NA	13
TGTGCCTGGAGTGCGACAGGGTCAGGGGCCTACGAGCAGTACTTC	CAWSATGSGAYEQYF	TRBJ2-7	TRBD1	TRBV30	NA	15
TGTGCCAGCAGGACAGGGGGATTGGCTGAAGCTTTCTTT	CASRTGGLAEAFF	TRBJ1-1	TRBD1	TRBV12-3/TRBV12-4	NA	13
TGTGCCAGCAGTTCCTTACCGACTTGGGAGCAGTTCTTC	CASSSLPTWEQFF	TRBJ2-1	NA	TRBV27	NA	13
TGTGCCTGGAGTGTCGGGGGGCGGACTAATGAAAAACTGTTTTTT	CAWSVGGRTNEKLFF	TRBJ1-4	NA	TRBV30	NA	15
TGCGCCAGCAGCTTGTTAGGGACAGGGCCGGATGAGCAGTTCTTC	CASSLLGTGPDEQFF	TRBJ2-1	TRBD1	TRBV5-1	NA	15
TGCGCCAGCAGCCCTTGGACAGGGGCGAATAGCAATCAGCCCCAGCATTTT	CASSPWTGANSNQPQHF	TRBJ1-5	TRBD1	TRBV4-1	NA	17
TGTGCCAGCCGACAGGGAGGCTCGAGCTCTGGAAACACCATATATTTT	CASRQGGSSSGNTIYF	TRBJ1-3	TRBD1	TRBV10-3	NA	16
TGTGCCAGCAGCGCAGGGACTCTCCGGACTGAAGCTTTCTTT	CASSAGTLRTEAFF	TRBJ1-1	NA	TRBV7-2	NA	14
TGTGCCAGCAGCTTGGGGGGGAGACAGGGCCCCACTAACTATGGCTACACCTTC	CASSLGGRQGPTNYGYTF	TRBJ1-2	TRBD1	TRBV5-5	NA	18
TGTGCCATCAGTGAGTCCAGGGCTTATGGCTACACCTTC	CAISESRAYGYTF	TRBJ1-2	NA	TRBV10-3	few	13
TGCGCCAGCAGCCTGATACAGGCTAACACCATATATTTT	CASSLIQANTIYF	TRBJ1-3	NA	TRBV4-1	NA	13
TGCGCCAGCAGCTTGACGGGGGGTGGAGGTGAAAAACTGTTTTTT	CASSLTGGGGEKLFF	TRBJ1-4	NA	TRBV5-1	NA	15
TGTGCCAGCAGTCCAGGGAGGTTGGGGGACCAGTTCTTC	CASSPGRLGDQFF	TRBJ2-1	NA	TRBV27	NA	13
TGTGCCAGCAGCTTCGGGAACGACCTAAACCTCTACGAGCAGTACTTC	CASSFGNDLNLYEQYF	TRBJ2-7	NA	TRBV11-3	NA	16
TGTGCCAGCAGCCCAAGCACGGGGGGCTGGGCTGAAGCTTTCTTT	CASSPSTGGWAEAFF	TRBJ1-1	NA	TRBV4-2	NA	15
TGCAGCGTTGTCGGCAGGGGTGAAGCTTTCTTT	CSVVGRGEAFF	TRBJ1-1	NA	TRBV29-1	few	11
TGTGCCAGCAGTCCCAGTCGGACTAGCTGGTACGAGCAGTACTTC	CASSPSRTSWYEQYF	TRBJ2-7	TRBD2	TRBV2	NA	15